What follows are 11 T cell receptor beta chains derived from one specimen sequenced in a study of cytomegalovirus exposure and HLA in healthy donors. The PCR used 60 Vbeta and 13 Jbeta primers. The method was immunoSEQ multiplex PCR; TCRdb's version includes in-frame clones alone and lacks a portion of them. The sample includes more than 95,000 clones, around 74% seen only once; the top ten take 13% to 15%. Sequenced sample: PBMCs. Receptor source: a woman between 70 and 85 years old in good health and CMV-seropositive.

The V gene is TRBV29-1, the J gene TRBJ2-7, with D unclear. Trimming stripped 6 bases from V and 4 bases from J, with 13 bases between. Germline V gene lookup returns CDR1 SQVTM and CDR2 ANQGSEA. This CDR3 contains 12 residues. The CDR3 bases are TGCAGCGTGTTCGGTTCTTGGTACGAGCAGTACTTC. This translates into CSVFGSWYEQYF.

The chain combines TRBV29-1 with TRBJ1-2, with TRBD1 matching 8 bases. The germline gives CDR1 SQVTM, CDR2 ANQGSEA. After removal of 0 bases from V and 4 bases from J, the junction contained 19 bases not matched to a gene. The CDR3 extends over 19 amino acids. This CDR3 is CSVEDQGTRLTGAGYGYTF. The CDR3 nucleotides read TGCAGCGTTGAAGATCAGGGGACAAGACTGACAGGGGCTGGCTATGGCTACACCTTC.

As concerns this clone: The same CDR3 can be traced to other DNA sequences in this sample. The J gene is TRBJ1-1, the V gene TRBV15; D call uncertain. In germline, CDR1 is LNHNV, CDR2 YYDKDF (reference sequence). CDR3 size: 13 residues. Trimming left V 2 bases short and J 5 bases short, with 9 bases between. CDR3 DNA sequence: TGTGCCACCAGCAGACAGGAACGGACTGAAGCTTTCTTT. Its protein is CATSRQERTEAFF.

The chain has TRBV29-1 and TRBJ1-1; 9 nucleotides match TRBD1. Germline CDR1 is SQVTM and CDR2 is ANQGSEA. V was clipped by 7 bases and J by 6 bases; unmatched bases: 9. The CDR3 contains 13 residues. Here the CDR3 reads CSDSTGGTSEAFF. CDR3 nucleotide sequence: TGCAGCGATTCGACAGGGGGAACATCTGAAGCTTTCTTT.

V is TRBV7-2 and J is TRBJ2-2; tentatively, D is TRBD2 (6 bases). CDR3 length equals 15 residues. Germline values: CDR1 SGHTA, CDR2 FQGNSA. Trimming took 2 bases from V and 7 from J, leaving 14 bases between them. The chain's CDR3 is CASSLTGVRGGELFF. The CDR3 bases are TGTGCCAGCAGCTTAACGGGGGTACGGGGCGGGGAGCTGTTTTTT.

V gene TRBV9 combines with J gene TRBJ1-3; D is unclear. CDR3 length: 16 residues. CDR1 and CDR2 (germline): SGDLS, YYNGEE. V was shortened by 5 bases and J by 4 bases, with 19 bases between the two germline ends. The DNA for the CDR3 is TGTGCCAGCAGTCGGAGCGGGTTATCAGCCGGAAACACCATATATTTT. Residues: CASSRSGLSAGNTIYF.

The chain is built from TRBV6-5 and TRBJ1-2; 8 positions match TRBD1. Germline lookup yields CDR1 MNHEY and CDR2 SVGAGI. This CDR3 contains 12 residues. V lost 5 bases, J lost 5 bases, and 1 base stayed unmatched. In DNA form, the CDR3 reads TGTGCCAGCAGTAGACAGGGGTATGGCTACACCTTC. Its protein is CASSRQGYGYTF.

The rearrangement joins TRBV7-9 to TRBJ2-5; 7 nucleotides agree with TRBD2. Per the germline V gene, CDR1 is SEHNR and CDR2 is FQNEAQ (reference sequence). The CDR3 runs 13 residues. J lost 5 bases, V lost 1 base, and 1 base had no gene match. CDR3 bases: TGTGCCAGCAGCTTAGACGGGGGGGAGACCCAGTACTTC. Translated, it gives CASSLDGGETQYF.

The chain employs TRBV10-2 and TRBJ2-1; D possibly corresponds to TRBD2 (6 bases). Trimming pared 8 bases from V and 9 bases from J, leaving 23 bases between. Germline CDR1 is WSHSY and CDR2 is SAAADI. This CDR3 is 15 amino acids long. CDR3 protein: CASSTLIASVGEQFF. Here the CDR3 DNA reads TGCGCCAGCTCGACCTTGATCGCTAGCGTGGGTGAGCAGTTCTTC.

The chain joins TRBV2 to TRBJ2-7, with D tentatively TRBD1 (6 bases). The CDR3 is 13 amino acids. The germline CDR1 and CDR2 sequences are SNHLY and FYNNEI. The V gene lost 3 bases and the J gene lost 3 bases, with 9 bases spanning the gap. This CDR3 is CASSDQGIYEQYF. The CDR3 DNA sequence: TGTGCCAGCAGTGACCAGGGGATCTACGAGCAGTACTTC.

The V and J genes are TRBV5-6 and TRBJ1-5; D is unresolved. Germline CDR1 is SGHDT and CDR2 is YYEEEE. Trimming took off 2 bases at V and 7 bases at J, with 16 bases between the two ends. This CDR3 has 15 residues. The CDR3 DNA sequence: TGTGCCAGCAGCTTAACCGGGATCAGTAGACAGCCCCAGCATTTT. Translated, it gives CASSLTGISRQPQHF.